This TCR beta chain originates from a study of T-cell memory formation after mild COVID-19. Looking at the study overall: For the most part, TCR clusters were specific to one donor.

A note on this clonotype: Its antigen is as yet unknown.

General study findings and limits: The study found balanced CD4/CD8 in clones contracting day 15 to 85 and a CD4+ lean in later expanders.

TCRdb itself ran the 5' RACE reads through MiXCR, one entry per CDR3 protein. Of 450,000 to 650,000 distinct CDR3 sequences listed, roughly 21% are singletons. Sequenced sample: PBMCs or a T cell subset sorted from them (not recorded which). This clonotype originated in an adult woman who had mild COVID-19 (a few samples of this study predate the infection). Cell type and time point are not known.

CDR3 nucleotides: TGTGCCAGCAGCCAAGGGTCTAGCGGCCCTGGGGATGAGCAGTTCTTC. Its protein is CASSQGSSGPGDEQFF. This chain joins TRBV3-1 and TRBJ2-1; 7 nucleotides line up with TRBD2. CDR1 LGHDT and CDR2 YNNKEL come from the germline V gene (reference sequence). This CDR3 has 16 residues. Trimming at V came to 1 base and at J to 8 bases, leaving 11 bases not matched to a gene.